These 8 T cell receptor beta chains originate from one sample sequenced in a study of T-cell memory formation after mild COVID-19 (dated by TCRdb to the early 2020s). Library preparation was by 5' RACE. The listed sequencing device is Illumina NovaSeq 6000. TCRdb passed the public sequencing reads through fastp at Q25 and MiXCR, retaining productive beta sequences. A single entry per CDR3 protein holds the most common genes and DNA from its merged rows. The sample yields fewer than 110,000 distinct CDR3 sequences; over 13% were counted once. Around two fifths of the sample comes from the top ten. Source material: PBMCs or a T cell subset sorted from them (not recorded which). The receptor source for this set is a man younger than 35 who had mild COVID-19 (a few samples of this study predate the infection). The sample titles of this study are shuffled in the database, so cell type and time point are left out; the donor was told from shared clones.

Only a few counts were recorded for this clonotype. The V call is TRBV25-1, the J call TRBJ2-7; TRBD1 aligns across 10 bases. CDR1 is MGHDK, CDR2 SYGVNS, per germline. The V and J ends lost 2 bases and 4 bases, in that order; junction bases with no gene match: 2. The CDR3 sequence is 14 residues long. CDR3 residues: CASSEPGQGYEQYF. Here the CDR3 DNA reads TGTGCCAGCAGTGAACCGGGACAGGGGTACGAGCAGTACTTC.

The rearrangement links TRBV5-1 to TRBJ2-7; 9 positions agree with TRBD2. CDR3 length equals 14 residues. Losses at the gene ends were 0 bases for V and 3 bases for J; bases not matched to a gene: 1. Germline CDR1 is SGHRS and CDR2 is YFSETQ. The CDR3 sequence is CASSLETSGYEQYF. The CDR3, as DNA: TGCGCCAGCAGCTTGGAGACTAGCGGCTACGAGCAGTACTTC.

This clonotype came up once. The chain combines TRBV10-3 with TRBJ2-7, with D maybe TRBD1 (6 bases). The V end was cut by 0 bases, the J end by 7 bases, with 19 bases between. CDR1 and CDR2 (germline): ENHRY, SYGVKD. This CDR3 has 16 residues. CDR3 protein: CAISESLQGLVREQYF. CDR3 nucleotides: TGTGCCATCAGTGAGTCGCTACAGGGTCTGGTTAGGGAGCAGTACTTC.

The chain recombines TRBV15 with TRBJ2-7; D gene uncertain. Germline values: CDR1 LNHNV, CDR2 YYDKDF (reference sequence). This CDR3 has 15 amino acids. Trimming cost V 0 bases and J 6 bases, with 15 bases left between them. Here the CDR3 reads CATSRDRGPGFEQYF. In DNA, the CDR3 is TGTGCCACCAGCAGAGATCGAGGACCCGGCTTCGAGCAGTACTTC.

The genes are TRBV12-3 or TRBV12-4 and TRBJ1-1; no definite D call. The CDR3 is 14 amino acids. The germline V and J ends were trimmed by 5 bases and 6 bases, with 16 bases remaining between them. The CDR3 region has the DNA TGTGCCAGCAGTCTGGTTGGTTTCCCCCCTGAAGCTTTCTTT. Protein sequence: CASSLVGFPPEAFF.

This clonotype has a handful of counts. The chain has TRBV4-3 and TRBJ2-2; D gene ambiguous. V was shortened by 5 bases and J by 4 bases, with 11 bases between the two germline ends. The CDR3 runs 14 residues. CDR1 and CDR2 from the germline V gene are LGHNA and YSLEER. The CDR3 loop is CASSSRDLTGELFF. The DNA for the CDR3 is TGCGCCAGCAGCTCCCGAGACCTCACCGGGGAGCTGTTTTTT.

The V gene is TRBV20-1, the J gene TRBJ2-5; D unclear. Trimming shortened V by 5 bases and J by 1 base, and 11 bases separated the two germline ends. The CDR3 consists of 13 residues. Germline CDR1 reads DFQATT; CDR2 reads SNEGSKA (reference sequence). The CDR3 reads CSARRPRQETQYF. The CDR3 region has the DNA TGCAGTGCTCGGCGACCGCGCCAAGAGACCCAGTACTTC.

This clonotype was found a few times. This sequence joins TRBV27 and TRBJ2-3, with D unclear. V was pared by 3 bases and J by 2 bases, with 12 bases between. Per the germline V gene, CDR1 is MNHEY and CDR2 is SMNVEV (reference sequence). The CDR3 consists of 15 residues. CDR3 DNA: TGTGCCAGCAGTTTTTCACCCTATTACACAGATACGCAGTATTTT. Translated, it gives CASSFSPYYTDTQYF.